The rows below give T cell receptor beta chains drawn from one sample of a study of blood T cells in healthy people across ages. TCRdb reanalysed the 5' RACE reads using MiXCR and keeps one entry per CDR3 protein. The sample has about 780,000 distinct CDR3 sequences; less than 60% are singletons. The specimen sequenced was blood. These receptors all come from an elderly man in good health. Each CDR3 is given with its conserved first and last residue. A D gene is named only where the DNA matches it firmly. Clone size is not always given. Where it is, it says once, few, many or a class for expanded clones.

CDR3aa: CASSQVVLAANEQFF
CDR3nt: TGTGCCAGCAGCCAAGTAGTCCTAGCTGCAAATGAGCAGTTCTTC
abundance: many
v_gene: TRBV14
d_gene: .
j_gene: TRBJ2-1

CDR3aa: CASSPLGFGDTEAFF
CDR3nt: TGTGCCAGCAGCCCCCTTGGGTTCGGAGATACTGAAGCTTTCTTT
abundance: .
v_gene: TRBV11-3
d_gene: .
j_gene: TRBJ1-1

CDR3aa: CASSDVSDNEQFF
CDR3nt: TGTGCCAGCAGTGACGTTTCGGACAATGAGCAGTTCTTC
abundance: .
v_gene: TRBV2
d_gene: .
j_gene: TRBJ2-1

CDR3aa: CSAQTSGTPSFF
CDR3nt: TGCAGTGCTCAGACTAGCGGGACTCCTTCGTTCTTC
abundance: many
v_gene: TRBV20-1
d_gene: TRBD2
j_gene: TRBJ2-1

CDR3aa: CASSSLAGGPMSTDTQYF
CDR3nt: TGTGCCAGCAGCTCCCTAGCGGGAGGCCCGATGAGCACAGATACGCAGTATTTT
abundance: few
v_gene: TRBV5-4
d_gene: TRBD2
j_gene: TRBJ2-3

CDR3aa: CATSREDRVGEQFF
CDR3nt: TGTGCCACCAGCAGAGAGGACAGGGTGGGGGAGCAGTTCTTC
abundance: .
v_gene: TRBV15
d_gene: TRBD1
j_gene: TRBJ2-1

CDR3aa: CASRGQGAWYGYTF
CDR3nt: TGTGCCAGTAGAGGACAGGGGGCTTGGTATGGCTACACCTTC
abundance: few
v_gene: TRBV19
d_gene: TRBD1
j_gene: TRBJ1-2

CDR3aa: CASRGAGSGTDTQYF
CDR3nt: TGTGCCAGCAGAGGAGCAGGTAGCGGGACAGATACGCAGTATTTT
abundance: .
v_gene: TRBV12-3/TRBV12-4
d_gene: TRBD2
j_gene: TRBJ2-3

CDR3aa: CASTVRGTYEQYF
CDR3nt: TGTGCCAGCACTGTGAGGGGGACCTACGAGCAGTACTTC
abundance: .
v_gene: TRBV28
d_gene: .
j_gene: TRBJ2-7

CDR3aa: CAINPGLAAHEQFF
CDR3nt: TGTGCCATCAACCCGGGACTAGCGGCCCATGAGCAGTTCTTC
abundance: many
v_gene: TRBV10-3
d_gene: TRBD2
j_gene: TRBJ2-1

CDR3aa: CSARDQRGHTDTQYF
CDR3nt: TGCAGTGCTAGAGATCAGCGGGGACACACAGATACGCAGTATTTT
abundance: .
v_gene: TRBV20-1
d_gene: .
j_gene: TRBJ2-3

CDR3aa: CASSKNSGQETQYF
CDR3nt: TGTGCCAGCAGCAAAAATTCCGGACAAGAGACCCAGTACTTC
abundance: .
v_gene: TRBV11-1
d_gene: .
j_gene: TRBJ2-5

CDR3aa: CSVTGTSGRHETQYF
CDR3nt: TGCAGCGTTACGGGGACTAGCGGGAGGCATGAGACCCAGTACTTC
abundance: few
v_gene: TRBV29-1
d_gene: TRBD2
j_gene: TRBJ2-5

CDR3aa: CASSRSEATGDSGANVLTF
CDR3nt: TGTGCCAGCAGCAGAAGCGAAGCGACAGGGGACTCTGGGGCCAACGTCCTGACTTTC
abundance: .
v_gene: TRBV21-1
d_gene: .
j_gene: TRBJ2-6

CDR3aa: CASSQGRAGDYNEQFF
CDR3nt: TGTGCCAGCAGCCAAGGGCGGGCGGGAGACTACAATGAGCAGTTCTTC
abundance: .
v_gene: TRBV3-1
d_gene: TRBD2
j_gene: TRBJ2-1

CDR3aa: CASSQDAVSYEQYF
CDR3nt: TGTGCCAGCAGCCAAGATGCTGTCTCCTACGAGCAGTACTTC
abundance: .
v_gene: TRBV3-1
d_gene: .
j_gene: TRBJ2-7

CDR3aa: CSGLSRTGGYEQYF
CDR3nt: TGCAGCGGCCTGTCGAGGACAGGGGGCTACGAGCAGTACTTC
abundance: few
v_gene: TRBV29-1
d_gene: TRBD1
j_gene: TRBJ2-7

CDR3aa: CASSRGGGIYNEQFF
CDR3nt: TGCGCCAGCAGTAGGGGCGGGGGCATATACAATGAGCAGTTCTTC
abundance: few
v_gene: TRBV7-2
d_gene: .
j_gene: TRBJ2-1

CDR3aa: CASSYVPGGLGTGELFF
CDR3nt: TGTGCCAGCAGTTACGTTCCGGGAGGGCTTGGCACCGGGGAGCTGTTTTTT
abundance: few
v_gene: TRBV6-2/TRBV6-3
d_gene: TRBD2
j_gene: TRBJ2-2

CDR3aa: CASSSTGVFVGSYNEQFF
CDR3nt: TGTGCCAGCAGTTCCACGGGAGTCTTCGTTGGCTCCTACAATGAGCAGTTCTTC
abundance: few
v_gene: TRBV12-3/TRBV12-4
d_gene: .
j_gene: TRBJ2-1

CDR3aa: CASSLGAQGLRETQYF
CDR3nt: TGTGCCAGCAGCCTTGGGGCCCAGGGCCTAAGAGAGACCCAGTACTTC
abundance: few
v_gene: TRBV12-3/TRBV12-4
d_gene: .
j_gene: TRBJ2-5

CDR3aa: CASSLRGRRETQFF
CDR3nt: TGTGCCAGCAGCCTACGAGGCCGTAGAGAGACCCAGTTCTTC
abundance: .
v_gene: TRBV4-2
d_gene: .
j_gene: TRBJ2-1

CDR3aa: CASSLRRGRADTQYF
CDR3nt: TGTGCCAGCAGTTTAAGGCGAGGGAGAGCAGATACGCAGTATTTT
abundance: .
v_gene: TRBV12-3/TRBV12-4
d_gene: .
j_gene: TRBJ2-3

CDR3aa: CASSPHRESTDTQYF
CDR3nt: TGTGCCAGCAGCCCACACAGAGAGAGCACAGATACGCAGTATTTT
abundance: .
v_gene: TRBV4-2
d_gene: .
j_gene: TRBJ2-3

CDR3aa: CASSQGGTSDVGTDTQYF
CDR3nt: TGTGCCAGCAGCCAAGGAGGGACTAGCGATGTGGGAACAGATACGCAGTATTTT
abundance: .
v_gene: TRBV3-1
d_gene: TRBD2
j_gene: TRBJ2-3

CDR3aa: CASRSGTGFYLYEQYF
CDR3nt: TGTGCCAGCAGGTCCGGGACAGGGTTTTACCTCTACGAGCAGTACTTC
abundance: .
v_gene: TRBV28
d_gene: TRBD1
j_gene: TRBJ2-7

CDR3aa: CASSFLDTQYF
CDR3nt: TGTGCCAGCAGTTTCTTAGATACGCAGTATTTT
abundance: many
v_gene: TRBV12-3/TRBV12-4
d_gene: .
j_gene: TRBJ2-3

CDR3aa: CSARAGTSILNEQYF
CDR3nt: TGCAGTGCTAGAGCCGGGACTAGCATTTTGAACGAGCAGTACTTC
abundance: .
v_gene: TRBV20-1
d_gene: TRBD2
j_gene: TRBJ2-7

CDR3aa: CASSRTNDRAPTRDTEAFF
CDR3nt: TGTGCCAGCTCTCGAACCAATGATAGGGCGCCGACGAGGGACACTGAAGCTTTCTTT
abundance: few
v_gene: TRBV18
d_gene: .
j_gene: TRBJ1-1

CDR3aa: CAWSASTNEKLFF
CDR3nt: TGTGCCTGGAGTGCTTCGACTAATGAAAAACTGTTTTTT
abundance: many
v_gene: TRBV30
d_gene: .
j_gene: TRBJ1-4

CDR3aa: CASRLGLATWADTQYF
CDR3nt: TGTGCCAGCAGGTTGGGACTAGCCACCTGGGCGGATACGCAGTATTTT
abundance: many
v_gene: TRBV7-2
d_gene: TRBD2
j_gene: TRBJ2-3

CDR3aa: CASSVYPASETQYF
CDR3nt: TGTGCCAGCAGCGTATATCCAGCGTCAGAGACCCAGTACTTC
abundance: .
v_gene: TRBV9
d_gene: .
j_gene: TRBJ2-5

CDR3aa: CASSEAGAGDMNTEAFF
CDR3nt: TGTGCCAGCAGTGAAGCTGGGGCAGGGGACATGAACACTGAAGCTTTCTTT
abundance: .
v_gene: TRBV2
d_gene: .
j_gene: TRBJ1-1

CDR3aa: CASSPKIAAGITDTQYF
CDR3nt: TGTGCCAGCAGCCCAAAAATTGCGGCAGGGATCACAGATACGCAGTATTTT
abundance: .
v_gene: TRBV9
d_gene: .
j_gene: TRBJ2-3

CDR3aa: CASSFMDREGGYTF
CDR3nt: TGTGCCAGCAGCTTCATGGACAGGGAGGGTGGCTACACCTTC
abundance: .
v_gene: TRBV7-9
d_gene: TRBD1
j_gene: TRBJ1-2

CDR3aa: CASSAGVGDTQYF
CDR3nt: TGTGCCAGCAGTGCGGGAGTAGGAGATACGCAGTATTTT
abundance: .
v_gene: TRBV6-1
d_gene: .
j_gene: TRBJ2-3

CDR3aa: CSEASGSDEQYF
CDR3nt: TGCAGCGAGGCTAGCGGGAGCGATGAGCAGTACTTC
abundance: .
v_gene: TRBV29-1
d_gene: TRBD2
j_gene: TRBJ2-7

CDR3aa: CASSQDRGAGPYTQYF
CDR3nt: TGCGCCAGCAGCCAAGATAGGGGCGCGGGGCCGTATACGCAGTATTTT
abundance: .
v_gene: TRBV4-3
d_gene: .
j_gene: TRBJ2-3

CDR3aa: CASSFDRGWMNTEAFF
CDR3nt: TGCGCCAGCAGCTTCGACAGGGGTTGGATGAACACTGAAGCTTTCTTT
abundance: once
v_gene: TRBV5-1
d_gene: TRBD1
j_gene: TRBJ1-1

CDR3aa: CSANGQDGYEQYF
CDR3nt: TGCAGTGCCAACGGACAGGACGGCTACGAGCAGTACTTC
abundance: .
v_gene: TRBV20-1
d_gene: TRBD1
j_gene: TRBJ2-7

CDR3aa: CAISESGTSGETQYF
CDR3nt: TGTGCCATCAGTGAGTCCGGGACTAGCGGGGAGACCCAGTACTTC
abundance: few
v_gene: TRBV10-3
d_gene: TRBD2
j_gene: TRBJ2-5

CDR3aa: CSVELPSFRSDTQYF
CDR3nt: TGCAGCGTTGAACTTCCAAGCTTTAGGTCGGATACGCAGTATTTT
abundance: .
v_gene: TRBV29-1
d_gene: .
j_gene: TRBJ2-3

CDR3aa: CASKRTRTSLETQYF
CDR3nt: TGTGCCAGCAAACGTACACGGACTAGTCTGGAGACCCAGTACTTC
abundance: .
v_gene: TRBV7-2
d_gene: TRBD2
j_gene: TRBJ2-5

CDR3aa: CASSYSGLAGGSYNEQFF
CDR3nt: TGTGCCAGCAGTTACTCGGGGCTAGCGGGAGGCTCCTACAATGAGCAGTTCTTC
abundance: .
v_gene: TRBV6-5
d_gene: TRBD2
j_gene: TRBJ2-1

CDR3aa: CASRDPGSPTNEKLFF
CDR3nt: TGTGCCAGCAGGGACCCAGGGTCCCCAACTAATGAAAAACTGTTTTTT
abundance: .
v_gene: TRBV6-1
d_gene: .
j_gene: TRBJ1-4

CDR3aa: CASSLFHEQFF
CDR3nt: TGCGCCAGCAGCTTGTTCCATGAGCAGTTCTTC
abundance: few
v_gene: TRBV5-1
d_gene: .
j_gene: TRBJ2-1

CDR3aa: CASNDQRQTDTQYF
CDR3nt: TGTGCCAGCAACGACCAGCGCCAAACGGATACGCAGTATTTT
abundance: few
v_gene: TRBV7-8
d_gene: .
j_gene: TRBJ2-3

CDR3aa: CASSLHSETQFF
CDR3nt: TGTGCCAGCAGCTTGCACAGTGAGACCCAGTTCTTC
abundance: .
v_gene: TRBV7-9
d_gene: .
j_gene: TRBJ2-1

CDR3aa: CASSYLGGGRAEAFF
CDR3nt: TGTGCCAGCAGTTACTTGGGGGGTGGTCGCGCTGAAGCTTTCTTT
abundance: .
v_gene: TRBV6-2/TRBV6-3
d_gene: .
j_gene: TRBJ1-1

CDR3aa: CASSLDLPEAFF
CDR3nt: TGTGCCAGCAGCTTAGATCTTCCTGAAGCTTTCTTT
abundance: .
v_gene: TRBV7-2
d_gene: .
j_gene: TRBJ1-1

CDR3aa: CSAHTTGIYGYTF
CDR3nt: TGCAGTGCCCACACCACAGGGATCTATGGCTACACCTTC
abundance: once
v_gene: TRBV20-1
d_gene: .
j_gene: TRBJ1-2

CDR3aa: CASSPDGQGGTEAFF
CDR3nt: TGTGCCAGCAGCCCCGACGGACAGGGGGGTACTGAAGCTTTCTTT
abundance: .
v_gene: TRBV7-3
d_gene: TRBD1
j_gene: TRBJ1-1

CDR3aa: CSATGTSGMAAQYF
CDR3nt: TGCAGTGCCACCGGGACTAGCGGTATGGCGGCCCAGTACTTC
abundance: .
v_gene: TRBV20-1
d_gene: TRBD2
j_gene: TRBJ2-7

CDR3aa: CASSKRDRRNEQFF
CDR3nt: TGTGCCAGCAGCAAAAGGGACAGACGCAATGAGCAGTTCTTC
abundance: few
v_gene: TRBV7-2
d_gene: TRBD1
j_gene: TRBJ2-1

CDR3aa: CASTLGLANTEAFF
CDR3nt: TGTGCCAGCACCCTGGGACTTGCGAACACTGAAGCTTTCTTT
abundance: .
v_gene: TRBV28
d_gene: .
j_gene: TRBJ1-1

CDR3aa: CASSEQGAQNIQYF
CDR3nt: TGTGCCAGCAGCGAACAGGGGGCTCAAAACATTCAGTACTTC
abundance: many
v_gene: TRBV7-2
d_gene: TRBD1
j_gene: TRBJ2-4

CDR3aa: CASSFNDGHNSPLHF
CDR3nt: TGTGCCAGCAGCTTTAATGATGGGCATAATTCACCCCTCCACTTT
abundance: few
v_gene: TRBV7-2
d_gene: .
j_gene: TRBJ1-6

CDR3aa: CASTQWGGDTQYF
CDR3nt: TGTGCCAGCACACAATGGGGGGGCGATACGCAGTATTTT
abundance: few
v_gene: TRBV7-2
d_gene: .
j_gene: TRBJ2-3

CDR3aa: CASSPRFQCGRSDTQYF
CDR3nt: TGCGCCAGCAGCCCCCGATTTCAGTGCGGGAGGTCCGATACGCAGTATTTT
abundance: few
v_gene: TRBV5-1
d_gene: TRBD2
j_gene: TRBJ2-3

CDR3aa: CASSAQPTGGSYEQYF
CDR3nt: TGTGCCAGCAGCGCCCAACCAACAGGGGGGTCCTACGAGCAGTACTTC
abundance: few
v_gene: TRBV7-2
d_gene: TRBD1
j_gene: TRBJ2-7